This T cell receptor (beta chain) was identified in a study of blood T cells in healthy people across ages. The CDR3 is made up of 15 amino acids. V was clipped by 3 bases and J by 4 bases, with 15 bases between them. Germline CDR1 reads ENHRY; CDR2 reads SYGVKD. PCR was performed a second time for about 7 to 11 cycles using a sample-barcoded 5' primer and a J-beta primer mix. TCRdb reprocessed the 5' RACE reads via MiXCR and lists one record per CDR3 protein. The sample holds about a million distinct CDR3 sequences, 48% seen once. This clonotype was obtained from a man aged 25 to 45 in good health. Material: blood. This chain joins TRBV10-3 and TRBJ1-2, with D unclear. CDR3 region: CAISEGLHPTYGYTF. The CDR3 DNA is TGTGCCATCAGTGAAGGCCTTCACCCAACCTATGGCTACACCTTC.